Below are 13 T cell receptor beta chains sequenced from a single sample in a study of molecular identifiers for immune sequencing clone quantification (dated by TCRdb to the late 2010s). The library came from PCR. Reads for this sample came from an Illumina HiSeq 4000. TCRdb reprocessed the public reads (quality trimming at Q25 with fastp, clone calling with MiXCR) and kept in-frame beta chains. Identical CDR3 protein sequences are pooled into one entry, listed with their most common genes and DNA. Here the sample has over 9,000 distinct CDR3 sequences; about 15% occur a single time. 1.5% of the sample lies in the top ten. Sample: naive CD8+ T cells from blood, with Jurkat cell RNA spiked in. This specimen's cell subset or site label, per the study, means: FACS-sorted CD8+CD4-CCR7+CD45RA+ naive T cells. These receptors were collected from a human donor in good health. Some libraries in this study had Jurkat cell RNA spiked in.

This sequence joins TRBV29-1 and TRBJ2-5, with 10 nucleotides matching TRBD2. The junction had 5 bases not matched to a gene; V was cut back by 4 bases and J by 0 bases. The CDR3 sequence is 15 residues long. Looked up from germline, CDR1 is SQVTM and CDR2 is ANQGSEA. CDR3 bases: TGCAGCGTTGGCACGACTAGCGGGTACCAAGAGACCCAGTACTTC. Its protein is CSVGTTSGYQETQYF.

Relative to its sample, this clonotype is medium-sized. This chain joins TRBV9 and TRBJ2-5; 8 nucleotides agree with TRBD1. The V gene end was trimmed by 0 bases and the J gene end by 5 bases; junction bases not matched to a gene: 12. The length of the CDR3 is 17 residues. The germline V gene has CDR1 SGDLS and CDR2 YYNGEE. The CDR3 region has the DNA TGTGCCAGCAGCGTAGCGGGACAGGCCTACGAGGGGGAGACCCAGTACTTC. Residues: CASSVAGQAYEGETQYF.

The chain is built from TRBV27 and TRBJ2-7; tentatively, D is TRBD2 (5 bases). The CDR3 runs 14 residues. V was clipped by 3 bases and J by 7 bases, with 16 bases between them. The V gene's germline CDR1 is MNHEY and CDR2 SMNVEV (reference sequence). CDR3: CASSFVKGGSEQYF. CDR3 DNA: TGTGCCAGCAGTTTTGTGAAGGGCGGGTCTGAGCAGTACTTC.

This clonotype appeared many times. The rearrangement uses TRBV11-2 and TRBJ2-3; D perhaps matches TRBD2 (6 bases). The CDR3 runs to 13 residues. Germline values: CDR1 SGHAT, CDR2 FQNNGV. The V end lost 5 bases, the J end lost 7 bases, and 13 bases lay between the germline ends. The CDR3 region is CASSPGTQYTQYF. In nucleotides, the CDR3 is TGTGCCAGCAGCCCCGGGACTCAATATACGCAGTATTTT. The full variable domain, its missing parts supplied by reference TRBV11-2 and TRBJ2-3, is EAGVAQSPRYKIIEKRQSVAFWCNPISGHATLYWYQQILGQGPKLLIQFQNNGVVDDSQLPKDRFSAERLKGVDSTLKIQPAKLEDSAVYLCASSPGTQYTQYFGPGTRLTVL.

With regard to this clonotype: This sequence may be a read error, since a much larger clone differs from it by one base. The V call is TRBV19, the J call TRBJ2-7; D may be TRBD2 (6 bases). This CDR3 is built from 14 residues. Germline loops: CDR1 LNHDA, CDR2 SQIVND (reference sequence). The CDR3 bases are TGTGCCAGTAGTTTCGGCGGGATGTTCTACGAGCGGTACTTC. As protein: CASSFGGMFYERYF.

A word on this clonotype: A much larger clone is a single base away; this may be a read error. The CDR3 sequence is CASSGPAGREETQYF. In DNA form, the CDR3 reads TGTGCCAGCAGCGGACCGGCAGGGCGGGAAGAGACCCAGTACTTC. This rearrangement joins TRBV5-6 to TRBJ2-5; D might be TRBD1 or TRBD2, each matching 5 bases. Trimming pared 4 bases from V and 3 bases from J, leaving 16 bases between. Germline V gene data show CDR1 as SGHDT and CDR2 as YYEEEE. This CDR3 spans 15 amino acids. Full variable domain (missing parts from reference TRBV5-6 and TRBJ2-5): DAGVTQSPTHLIKTRGQQVTLRCSPKSGHDTVSWYQQALGQGPQFIFQYYEEEERQRGNFPDRFSGHQFPNYSSELNVNALLLGDSALYLCASSGPAGREETQYFGPGTRLLVL.

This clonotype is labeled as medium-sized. The chain's CDR3 is CSAWDVLEQYF. For the CDR3, the DNA is TGCAGTGCATGGGATGTCTTGGAGCAGTACTTC. The chain joins TRBV20-1 to TRBJ2-7; no firm D call. Trimming cost V 6 bases and J 7 bases, with 13 bases left between them. The CDR3 consists of 11 residues. Germline loops: CDR1 DFQATT, CDR2 SNEGSKA (reference sequence).

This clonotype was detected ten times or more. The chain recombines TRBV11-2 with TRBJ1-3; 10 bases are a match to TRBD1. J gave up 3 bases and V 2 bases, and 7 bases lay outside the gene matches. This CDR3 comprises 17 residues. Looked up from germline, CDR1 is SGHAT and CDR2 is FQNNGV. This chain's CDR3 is CASSLPGTGALGNTIYF. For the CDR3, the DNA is TGTGCCAGCAGCTTACCAGGGACAGGGGCGCTTGGAAACACCATATATTTT.

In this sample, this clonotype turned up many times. The DNA of the CDR3 is TGTGCCAGCAGCAAAGCGGGCGGCAGGGGAGAGACCCAGTACTTC. Translated, it gives CASSKAGGRGETQYF. The gene calls are TRBV21-1 and TRBJ2-5; the D call TRBD2 from the table was never checked on the DNA. TRBV21-1 is annotated as a pseudogene. This CDR3 comprises 15 residues.

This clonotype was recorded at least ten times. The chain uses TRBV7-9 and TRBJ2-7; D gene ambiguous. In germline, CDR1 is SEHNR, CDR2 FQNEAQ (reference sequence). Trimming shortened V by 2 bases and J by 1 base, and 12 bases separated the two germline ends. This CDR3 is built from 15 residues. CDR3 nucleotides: TGTGCCAGCAGCTTACCGATAGGGTTGTCCTACGAGCAGTACTTC. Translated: CASSLPIGLSYEQYF.

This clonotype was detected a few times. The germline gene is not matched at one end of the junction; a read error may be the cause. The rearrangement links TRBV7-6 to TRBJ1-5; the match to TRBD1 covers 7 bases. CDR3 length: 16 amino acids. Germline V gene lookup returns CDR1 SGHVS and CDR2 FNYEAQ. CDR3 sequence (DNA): TGTGCCGGCAGCCCCGAAGATCTACAGGGGTGGCAGCTCCAGCATTTT. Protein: CAGSPEDLQGWQLQHF. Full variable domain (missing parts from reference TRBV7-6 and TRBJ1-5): GAGVSQSPRYKVTKRGQDVALRCDPISGHVSLYWYRQALGQGPEFLTYFNYEAQQDKSGLPNDRFSAERPEGSISTLTIQRTEQRDSAMYRCAGSPEDLQGWQLQHFGDGTRLSIL.

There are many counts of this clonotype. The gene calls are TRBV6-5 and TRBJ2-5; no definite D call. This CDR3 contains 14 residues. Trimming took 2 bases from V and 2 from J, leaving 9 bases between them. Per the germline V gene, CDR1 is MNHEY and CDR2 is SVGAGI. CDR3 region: CASSYNTAQETQYF. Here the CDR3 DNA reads TGTGCCAGCAGTTACAACACGGCTCAAGAGACCCAGTACTTC.

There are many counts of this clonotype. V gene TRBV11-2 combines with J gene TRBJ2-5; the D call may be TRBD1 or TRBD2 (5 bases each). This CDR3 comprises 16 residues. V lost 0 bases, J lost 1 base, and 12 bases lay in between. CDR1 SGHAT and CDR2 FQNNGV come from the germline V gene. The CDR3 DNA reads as TGTGCCAGCAGCTTAGAATGGCCAGGGACCCAAGAGACCCAGTACTTC. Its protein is CASSLEWPGTQETQYF.